A single sample is the source of the 12 T cell receptor beta chains below, sequenced in a study of CD8+ T cells in alopecia areata. Extracted from the samples, RNA was reverse transcribed into cDNA to serve as the sequencing template. Assay used: immunoSEQ multiplex PCR; TCRdb lists only in-frame clones, some missing. This sample has under 300,000 clones, with about 68% found just once. The sample in question was CD4+ T cells sorted from blood, obtained at week 0. The source is a human donor with alopecia areata.

DNA for the CDR3: TGTGCCAGCACCGACAGGGGAAAACTGTTTTTT. Amino acid sequence: CASTDRGKLFF. The chain is built from TRBV25-1 and TRBJ1-4; 8 bases match TRBD1. Germline lookup yields CDR1 MGHDK and CDR2 SYGVNS. The V segment lost 7 bases and the J segment 10 bases; nucleotides outside the gene matches: 2. The CDR3 has 11 amino acids.

The table lists this clone with a few counts. The V and J genes are TRBV7-9 and TRBJ2-5, with unresolved D. This CDR3 comprises 11 residues. Per the germline V gene, CDR1 is SEHNR and CDR2 is FQNEAQ (reference sequence). Trimming shortened V by 5 bases and J by 3 bases, and 4 bases separated the two germline ends. The CDR3 region is CASSRKETQYF. CDR3 DNA: TGTGCCAGCAGCCGGAAAGAGACCCAGTACTTC.

The rearrangement uses TRBV30 and TRBJ1-3; D is uncertain. CDR1 GTSNPN and CDR2 SVGIG come from the germline V gene (reference sequence). V lost 0 bases and J 9 bases, leaving 12 bases between the germline ends. CDR3 length equals 13 residues. DNA for the CDR3: TGTGCCTGGAGTGTAGGAGCCCTCGGCACCATATATTTT. Translating gives CAWSVGALGTIYF.

The chain employs TRBV30 and TRBJ2-5; TRBD2 matches 14 bases. The CDR3 length is 14 residues. J gave up 4 bases and V 7 bases, and 5 bases lay outside the gene matches. Germline CDR1 GTSNPN, CDR2 SVGIG (reference sequence). In nucleotides, the CDR3 is TGTGCCTCCTCGACTAGCGGGGGGGCAGAGACCCAGTACTTC. Its protein product is CASSTSGGAETQYF.

This clone was seen only a few times. V is TRBV4-1 and J is TRBJ1-2; TRBD1 agrees at 10 bases. The V gene's germline CDR1 is MGHRA and CDR2 YSYEKL. V lost 3 bases to trimming and J lost 6 bases; unmatched junction nucleotides: 4. The CDR3 sequence is 14 residues long. The CDR3 here is CASSQDRGFNGYTF. CDR3 nucleotide sequence: TGCGCCAGCAGCCAGGACAGGGGGTTTAATGGCTACACCTTC.

This clone was counted once. The rearrangement joins TRBV5-1 to TRBJ2-1, with 8 bases lining up with TRBD2. This CDR3 comprises 15 residues. Germline CDR1 reads SGHRS; CDR2 reads YFSETQ. The V and J ends lost 0 bases and 4 bases, in that order; junction bases with no gene match: 3. The DNA for the CDR3 is TGCGCCAGCAGCTTGGTCGCGGGGGGTTACAATGAGCAGTTCTTC. It codes for CASSLVAGGYNEQFF.

This clone was recorded once. This rearrangement joins TRBV2 to TRBJ1-6; no clear D gene. Germline CDR1 SNHLY, CDR2 FYNNEI. The V and J ends lost 1 base and 7 bases respectively, with 5 bases between them. CDR3 length: 13 residues. The CDR3, as DNA: TGTGCCAGCAGTGAAGTCACCAATTCACCCCTCCACTTT. Translated, it gives CASSEVTNSPLHF.

V gene TRBV15 combines with J gene TRBJ2-1; the D call may be TRBD1 or TRBD2 (5 bases each). Per germline, CDR1 LNHNV and CDR2 YYDKDF (reference sequence). CDR3 length: 11 amino acids. V lost 4 bases and J 15 bases, leaving 13 bases between the germline ends. CDR3 sequence: CATSTGPVRFF. The CDR3 coding sequence is TGTGCCACCAGCACGGGGCCAGTAAGGTTCTTC.

The chain combines TRBV5-4 with TRBJ1-6, with D unresolved. The V end was cut by 4 bases, the J end by 8 bases, with 10 bases between. The germline V gene has CDR1 SGHNT and CDR2 YYREEE (reference sequence). The CDR3 spans 13 residues. The CDR3 sequence: CASSASQYSPLHF. CDR3 nucleotide sequence: TGTGCCAGCAGCGCCTCACAGTATTCACCCCTCCACTTT.

A word on this clone: The sample holds other DNA sequences that translate to the same CDR3. This rearrangement joins TRBV7-6 to TRBJ2-3, with D possibly TRBD1 on 5 matching bases. The CDR3 contains 13 residues. Germline V lookup: CDR1 SGHVS, CDR2 FNYEAQ. The ends were cut back, 0 bases at V and 6 bases at J, with 7 bases in the middle. This CDR3 is CASSLAGADTQYF. CDR3 nucleotides: TGTGCCAGCAGCTTAGCAGGGGCCGATACGCAGTATTTT. The full variable domain, rest sourced from reference TRBV7-6 and TRBJ2-3, is GAGVSQSPRYKVTKRGQDVALRCDPISGHVSLYWYRQALGQGPEFLTYFNYEAQQDKSGLPNDRFSAERPEGSISTLTIQRTEQRDSAMYRCASSLAGADTQYFGPGTRLTVL.

The chain joins TRBV5-1 to TRBJ1-1; 7 nucleotides match TRBD1. Trimming at V came to 4 bases and at J to 1 base, leaving 4 bases not matched to a gene. Looked up from germline, CDR1 is SGHRS and CDR2 is YFSETQ. This CDR3 comprises 14 residues. CDR3 bases: TGCGCCAGCAGCCGGGACAGCCGGAACACTGAAGCTTTCTTT. Protein: CASSRDSRNTEAFF.

The J gene is TRBJ1-3, the V gene TRBV6-1; D not resolved. Germline V CDR1 and CDR2: MNHNS, SASEGT. V shed 8 bases and J shed 0 bases, with 11 bases lying between them. The CDR3 runs 14 residues. The CDR3 spells CASGGRSSGNTIYF. The CDR3 DNA sequence: TGTGCCAGCGGAGGACGGAGCTCTGGAAACACCATATATTTT.